This entry lists 5 T cell receptor beta chains sequenced from one sample in a study of human T cells and chemical hapten exposure. Indicated time point: patch test 2, 6 weeks after DPC sensitization. Noted treatment: therapeutic diphenylcyclopropenone sensitization with weekly scalp DPC. TCRdb re-called the RACE reads through MiXCR, storing one row per CDR3 protein. The sample contains some 81,000 distinct CDR3 sequences, roughly 12% of which appear only once. Here the sequenced sample was whole blood, taken in connection with sensitization to the hapten diphenylcyclopropenone (DPC). These receptor sequences come from a man aged 18 to 30 with alopecia areata. Some clones in this sample may be carry-over from other donors' samples.

Many counts were recorded for this clonotype. The chain employs TRBV6-2 or TRBV6-3 and TRBJ2-1, with 8 bases fitting TRBD2. The CDR3 consists of 16 residues. Germline CDR1 MNHEY, CDR2 SVGEGT. Trimming cost V 7 bases and J 2 bases; bases outside gene matches: 10. The CDR3 is CASTPHRGGPYNEQFF. CDR3 DNA: TGTGCCAGCACTCCCCACCGGGGGGGTCCCTACAATGAGCAGTTCTTC.

Comment on this clonotype: A single base separates this from a much larger clone, so it may be a read error. V and J are TRBV28 and TRBJ2-3; 7 nucleotides agree with TRBD2. The CDR3 consists of 14 residues. With V trimmed by 3 bases and J by 2 bases, 2 bases remained unmatched. Germline-derived CDR1 and CDR2 are MDHEN and SYDVKM. For the CDR3, the DNA is TGTGCCAGCAGTTTGGGAGGGGACACAGATACGCAGTATTTT. This codes for CASSLGGDTDTQYF.

This clonotype was counted between two and nine times. This chain uses TRBV3-1 with TRBJ2-1; D not certain. Germline CDR1 LGHDT, CDR2 YNNKEL (reference sequence). This CDR3 spans 11 amino acids. Trimming removed 3 bases at V and 10 bases at J, with 7 bases between. The CDR3 is CASSQTWEQFF. CDR3 nucleotide sequence: TGTGCCAGCAGCCAGACCTGGGAGCAGTTCTTC.

Only a few counts were recorded for this clonotype. The V and J genes are TRBV4-2 and TRBJ2-3; D is undetermined. The CDR3 is made up of 16 amino acids. Trimming took 0 bases from V and 0 from J, leaving 10 bases between them. CDR1 and CDR2 (germline): LGHNA, YNFKEQ. CDR3 sequence reads: CASSQDSGPSTDTQYF. CDR3 nucleotide sequence: TGTGCCAGCAGCCAAGATTCTGGGCCAAGCACAGATACGCAGTATTTT.

This clonotype was counted ten times or more. The CDR3 DNA sequence: TGTGCCAGCAGTATAGGGCGAGAGGTGAACACTGAAGCTTTCTTT. Its translation is CASSIGREVNTEAFF. The chain has TRBV7-9 and TRBJ1-1; D call uncertain. Germline CDR1 reads SEHNR; CDR2 reads FQNEAQ (reference sequence). V was pared by 6 bases and J by 0 bases, with 14 bases between. The CDR3 totals 15 residues.